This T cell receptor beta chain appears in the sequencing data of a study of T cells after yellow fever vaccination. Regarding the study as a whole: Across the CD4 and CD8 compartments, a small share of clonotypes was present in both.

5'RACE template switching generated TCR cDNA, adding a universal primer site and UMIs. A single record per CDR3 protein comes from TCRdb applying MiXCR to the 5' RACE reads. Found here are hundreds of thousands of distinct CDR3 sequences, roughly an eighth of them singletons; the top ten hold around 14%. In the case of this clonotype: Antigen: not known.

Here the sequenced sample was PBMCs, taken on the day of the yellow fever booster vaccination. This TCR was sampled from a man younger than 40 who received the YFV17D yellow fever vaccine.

This chain's CDR3 is CASRLGQGGGYTF. The CDR3 DNA follows: TGTGCCAGCAGACTGGGACAGGGCGGAGGCTACACCTTC. The rearrangement joins TRBV12-3 or TRBV12-4 to TRBJ1-2, with TRBD1 matching 9 bases. This CDR3 has 13 residues. After removal of 6 bases from V and 8 bases from J, the junction contained 7 bases not matched to a gene.